Below are 30 T cell receptor beta chains sequenced from a single sample in a study of T cell repertoires in cytomegalovirus infection. These receptors have no known antigen. TCRdb re-analysed the reads in MiXCR, keeping a single row per CDR3 protein. The repertoire holds about a million distinct CDR3 sequences, with 25% to 40% as singletons. Source: cultured CD8+ T cells from PBMCs, taken from culture after CMV antigen stimulation. These receptors were collected from a human donor in good health (CMV status not recorded). Some clones in this sample may be carry-over from other donors' samples.

In its sample, this clonotype was seen a few times. This sequence joins TRBV4-1 and TRBJ2-1, with TRBD2 matching over 8 bases. V shed 3 bases, J shed 12 bases, and the junction held 13 bases outside the gene matches. This CDR3 is 15 amino acids long. In germline, CDR1 is MGHRA, CDR2 YSYEKL. The CDR3 protein is CASSQVTSAGVGQFF. CDR3 bases: TGCGCCAGCAGCCAGGTGACTAGCGCAGGGGTTGGGCAGTTCTTC.

This clonotype was seen many times. The chain couples TRBV10-3 to TRBJ2-7; D possibly corresponds to TRBD2 (5 bases). The CDR3 sequence is 13 residues long. The germline V gene encodes CDR1 ENHRY and CDR2 SYGVKD. V was clipped by 0 bases and J by 13 bases, with 16 bases between them. For the CDR3, the DNA is TGTGCCATCAGTGAGTCCCCAAGGGAGTTTCAATACGTC. Translation: CAISESPREFQYV.

This clonotype has a handful of counts. J is TRBJ1-1 and V is TRBV25-1; tentative D call: TRBD1 (5 bases). The germline V gene has CDR1 MGHDK and CDR2 SYGVNS. The CDR3 contains 10 residues. V shed 10 bases and J shed 8 bases, with 11 bases lying between them. The CDR3 nucleotides are TGTGCCACCATGGGGGGGGAAGCTTTCTTT. Its translation: CATMGGEAFF.

The chain carries TRBV7-3 and TRBJ2-1; D is perhaps TRBD1 (5 bases). In germline, CDR1 is SGHTA, CDR2 FQGTGA. This CDR3 comprises 13 residues. The ends were cut back, 5 bases at V and 8 bases at J, with 13 bases in the middle. The CDR3 is CASSENQGHEQFF. CDR3 bases: TGTGCCAGCAGCGAAAATCAGGGTCATGAGCAGTTCTTC.

V gene TRBV4-3 combines with J gene TRBJ2-1, with a weak D call TRBD2 (7 bases). The CDR3 covers 16 residues. In germline, CDR1 is LGHNA, CDR2 YSLEER. V was clipped by 1 base and J by 7 bases, with 17 bases between them. The CDR3 region is CASSQAGGGALNEQFF. The DNA of the CDR3 is TGCGCCAGCAGCCAAGCTGGGGGGGGGGCGTTGAATGAGCAGTTCTTC.

The table lists this clonotype with a few counts. The V gene is TRBV28, the J gene TRBJ1-6, with TRBD1 matching over 8 bases. There are 15 residues in the CDR3. Germline V gene sequence: CDR1 MDHEN, CDR2 SYDVKM. J was trimmed by 8 bases and V by 5 bases; bases with no gene match: 8. The CDR3 region has the DNA TGTGCCAGCAGTGAAGGACAGGGTTCCGATTCACCCCTCCACTTT. This codes for CASSEGQGSDSPLHF.

With regard to this clonotype: One base away lies a much larger clone, so this may be a sequencing read error. V gene TRBV7-6 combines with J gene TRBJ2-1; 7 bases match TRBD2. Looked up from germline, CDR1 is SGHVS and CDR2 is FNYEAQ. V lost 1 base, J lost 4 bases, and 10 bases stayed unmatched. The CDR3 has 17 amino acids. The CDR3 loop is CASSLGLRGMGYNEQFF. CDR3 nucleotide sequence: TGTGCCAGCAGCTTAGGATTGCGGGGGATGGGGTACAATGAGCAGTTCTTC.

The chain links TRBV15 to TRBJ1-5; a weak D match, TRBD1 (6 bases). Trimming took 1 base from V and 7 from J, leaving 14 bases between them. This CDR3 region has 15 residues. Germline V gene lookup returns CDR1 LNHNV and CDR2 YYDKDF (reference sequence). This CDR3 reads CATSRVGGAGQPQHF. In nucleotides, the CDR3 is TGTGCCACCAGCAGAGTGGGGGGCGCCGGGCAGCCCCAGCATTTT. Complete variable domain (other parts from reference TRBV15 and TRBJ1-5): DAMVIQNPRYQVTQFGKPVTLSCSQTLNHNVMYWYQQKSSQAPKLLFHYYDKDFNNEADTPDNFQSRRPNTSFCFLDIRSPGLGDTAMYLCATSRVGGAGQPQHFGDGTRLSIL.

The chain joins TRBV12-3 or TRBV12-4 to TRBJ2-1, with a tentative D call TRBD2 (6 bases). This CDR3 contains 17 residues. V was pared by 6 bases and J by 0 bases, with 18 bases between. CDR3 protein: CASRPTSPSASYNEQFF. The DNA of the CDR3 is TGTGCCAGCAGACCCACCTCGCCTAGCGCCTCCTACAATGAGCAGTTCTTC.

CDR3 residues: CASSQDWRTEAFF. Written as DNA, the CDR3 is TGCGCCAGCAGCCAAGATTGGAGGACTGAAGCTTTCTTT. The genes are TRBV4-3 and TRBJ1-1; D not resolved. The germline gives CDR1 LGHNA, CDR2 YSLEER. Trimming cost V 0 bases and J 5 bases, with 7 bases left between them. The CDR3 extends over 13 amino acids.

This clonotype has only a few counts. The V and J genes are TRBV28 and TRBJ1-2; D remains ambiguous. V was clipped by 5 bases and J by 5 bases, with 27 bases between them. Per germline, CDR1 MDHEN and CDR2 SYDVKM. The length of the CDR3 is 18 residues. CDR3 residues: CASSRNGEDGSWEYGYTF. The CDR3 nucleotides read TGTGCCAGCAGTAGAAACGGGGAAGATGGTTCGTGGGAATATGGCTACACCTTC.

This clonotype was detected only a few times. This rearrangement joins TRBV5-4 to TRBJ2-5; D uncertain. This CDR3 is built from 13 residues. The V gene lost 2 bases and the J gene lost 5 bases, with 10 bases spanning the gap. Looked up from germline, CDR1 is SGHNT and CDR2 is YYREEE (reference sequence). The CDR3: CASSLSLGETQYF. CDR3 nucleotide sequence: TGTGCCAGCAGCTTATCCCTAGGGGAGACCCAGTACTTC.

This clonotype was seen a handful of times. The rearrangement uses TRBV4-1 and TRBJ2-1, with 12 positions matching TRBD2. This CDR3 is 17 amino acids long. The J segment lost 6 bases and the V segment lost 1 base, leaving 7 bases of the junction unmatched. Germline CDR1 and CDR2: MGHRA and YSYEKL. DNA for the CDR3: TGCGCCAGCAGCCAAGTTCTAGCGGGGGGGCCGGGCAATGAGCAGTTCTTC. Amino acids: CASSQVLAGGPGNEQFF.

This clonotype was detected a few times. The chain couples TRBV5-4 to TRBJ1-5; possibly TRBD1 for D (6 bases). The CDR3 is 15 amino acids. V shed 0 bases and J shed 5 bases, with 12 bases lying between them. Germline lookup yields CDR1 SGHNT and CDR2 YYREEE (reference sequence). The CDR3 protein is CASSLGSGVHQPQHF. CDR3 in DNA: TGTGCCAGCAGCTTGGGCTCAGGGGTTCATCAGCCCCAGCATTTT.

The rearrangement uses TRBV6-5 and TRBJ2-1, with a possible D match to TRBD2 (5 bases). The germline gives CDR1 MNHEY, CDR2 SVGAGI. Trimming left V 5 bases short and J 7 bases short, with 15 bases between. CDR3 size: 14 residues. The CDR3 protein is CASSLAPLGNEQFF. DNA of the CDR3: TGTGCCAGCAGTCTAGCCCCGCTGGGGAATGAGCAGTTCTTC.

The V gene is TRBV25-1, the J gene TRBJ1-1; TRBD1 is a possible D gene (6 bases). Germline assignment: CDR1 MGHDK and CDR2 SYGVNS. This CDR3 is 12 amino acids long. The V and J ends lost 7 bases and 4 bases respectively, with 10 bases between them. The CDR3 region has the DNA TGTGCCAGCAAAACAGGGCCCACTGAAGCTTTCTTT. Translation: CASKTGPTEAFF.

This clonotype turned up a few times. This rearrangement joins TRBV9 to TRBJ2-3, with 12 positions matching TRBD2. Germline lookup yields CDR1 SGDLS and CDR2 YYNGEE. The CDR3 has 16 residues. V shed 4 bases and J 7 bases; nucleotides not matched to a gene: 10. CDR3 nucleotides: TGTGCCAGCAGCTCACCGACTAGCGGGGGTCTGAATACGCAGTATTTT. Translated, it gives CASSSPTSGGLNTQYF. Full variable domain (remainder filled in from reference TRBV9 and TRBJ2-3): DSGVTQTPKHLITATGQRVTLRCSPRSGDLSVYWYQQSLDQGLQFLIQYYNGEERAKGNILERFSAQQFPDLHSELNLSSLELGDSALYFCASSSPTSGGLNTQYFGPGTRLTVL.

The chain has TRBV9 and TRBJ1-1; D might be TRBD1 (6 bases). This CDR3 region has 13 residues. Germline assignment: CDR1 SGDLS and CDR2 YYNGEE. Trimming stripped 4 bases from V and 7 bases from J, with 14 bases between. DNA of the CDR3: TGTGCCAGCAGCCCGAGGGGGTCGGATGAAGCTTTCTTT. Protein product: CASSPRGSDEAFF.

V and J are TRBV12-3 or TRBV12-4 and TRBJ2-1; 12 bases are shared with TRBD2. The J segment lost 7 bases and the V segment lost 8 bases, leaving 3 bases of the junction unmatched. This CDR3 has 13 amino acids. The CDR3 spells CASRLAGVNEQFF. The CDR3 DNA sequence: TGTGCCAGCCGACTAGCGGGGGTTAATGAGCAGTTCTTC.

At least ten counts were recorded for this clonotype. This chain connects TRBV6-1 to TRBJ2-7; 11 nucleotides match TRBD1. Germline loops: CDR1 MNHNS, CDR2 SASEGT. CDR3 length equals 14 residues. After removal of 6 bases from V and 6 bases from J, the junction contained 7 bases not matched to a gene. The CDR3 nucleotides read TGTGCCAGCAGGCCTGGACAGGGGGCGGGCGAGCAGTACGTC. It codes for CASRPGQGAGEQYV.

Only a few counts were recorded for this clonotype. J is TRBJ2-3 and V is TRBV2; maybe TRBD2 (6 bases). CDR3 length equals 15 residues. Germline V gene lookup returns CDR1 SNHLY and CDR2 FYNNEI. Trimming cost V 11 bases and J 2 bases, with 20 bases left between them. CDR3 protein: CAGEAGRSSTDTQYF. CDR3 bases: TGTGCCGGGGAGGCAGGGAGGTCCTCCACAGATACGCAGTATTTT.

V usage is TRBV10-3 and J usage is TRBJ2-3; a weak D match, TRBD1 (6 bases). This CDR3 is built from 13 residues. Germline values: CDR1 ENHRY, CDR2 SYGVKD. V shed 2 bases and J shed 4 bases, with 7 bases lying between them. The CDR3: CAISEDRPDTQYF. The CDR3 region has the DNA TGTGCCATCAGTGAGGACAGGCCAGATACGCAGTATTTT.

This chain links TRBV28 with TRBJ1-5, with D unresolved. Trimming pared 7 bases from V and 4 bases from J, leaving 8 bases between. This CDR3 is 12 amino acids long. Looked up from germline, CDR1 is MDHEN and CDR2 is SYDVKM. The DNA for the CDR3 is TGTGCCAGCAAAAGACCTAATCAGCCCCAGCATTTT. This encodes CASKRPNQPQHF.

This chain links TRBV27 with TRBJ2-7; the D call may be TRBD1 or TRBD2 (6 bases each). The CDR3 runs to 14 residues. Germline CDR1 MNHEY, CDR2 SMNVEV (reference sequence). V was trimmed by 8 bases and J by 0 bases, leaving 14 bases between them. This CDR3 reads CASHSGASSYEQYF. The CDR3 DNA is TGTGCCAGCCATTCGGGGGCTAGCTCCTACGAGCAGTACTTC.

This clonotype turned up a few times. The chain couples TRBV6-2 or TRBV6-3 to TRBJ1-2, with no clear D. The ends were cut back, 2 bases at V and 8 bases at J, with 15 bases in the middle. Germline V CDR1 and CDR2: MNHEY, SVGEGT. The CDR3 totals 14 residues. The CDR3 DNA sequence: TGTGCCAGCAGTTACCTCGACGGGCTGGCCGGCTACACCTTC. It is translated as CASSYLDGLAGYTF.

The genes are TRBV4-1 and TRBJ2-5; perhaps TRBD1 as D (6 bases). V dropped 2 bases and J dropped 2 bases, with 15 bases sitting between them. Per the germline V gene, CDR1 is MGHRA and CDR2 is YSYEKL. This CDR3 has 16 residues. In nucleotides, the CDR3 is TGCGCCAGCAGCCAATGGACAGAGGGTTTACAAGAGACCCAGTACTTC. Its protein product is CASSQWTEGLQETQYF.

This clonotype occurred many times. The chain couples TRBV7-6 to TRBJ2-1; 7 bases fit TRBD2. In germline, CDR1 is SGHVS, CDR2 FNYEAQ. V was clipped by 5 bases and J by 8 bases; unmatched bases: 9. The CDR3 covers 14 residues. The CDR3 DNA reads TGTGCCAGCAGCCCCGGGACTACTGGGGATGAGCAGTTCTTC. This codes for CASSPGTTGDEQFF.

The J gene is TRBJ1-2, the V gene TRBV27; D remains ambiguous. Trimming stripped 5 bases from V and 8 bases from J, with 24 bases between. The CDR3 is 16 residues long. The V gene's germline CDR1 is MNHEY and CDR2 SMNVEV (reference sequence). The CDR3 region has the DNA TGTGCCAGCAGTCAGGTGGTGACCAGCCTTTCGAGGGGCTACACCTTC. Protein sequence: CASSQVVTSLSRGYTF.

The chain links TRBV12-5 to TRBJ1-5; D unresolved. Between the trimmed V and J ends, which lost 3 bases and 4 bases, there was a span of 16 bases. The CDR3 is 16 residues long. Germline CDR1 LGHNT, CDR2 FRNRAP. The CDR3 DNA reads TGTGCTAGTGGTTTCTCCCCCGAGGTTCGTAATCAGCCCCAGCATTTT. This translates into CASGFSPEVRNQPQHF.

This clonotype was picked up a small number of times. This chain uses TRBV10-3 with TRBJ2-3; D perhaps matches TRBD2 (7 bases). The V gene lost 9 bases and the J gene lost 3 bases, with 16 bases spanning the gap. The germline CDR1 and CDR2 sequences are ENHRY and SYGVKD. The CDR3 contains 14 residues. CDR3 sequence: CAIRRGGLTDTQYF. CDR3 nucleotide sequence: TGTGCCATTAGAAGGGGGGGGCTGACAGATACGCAGTATTTT.